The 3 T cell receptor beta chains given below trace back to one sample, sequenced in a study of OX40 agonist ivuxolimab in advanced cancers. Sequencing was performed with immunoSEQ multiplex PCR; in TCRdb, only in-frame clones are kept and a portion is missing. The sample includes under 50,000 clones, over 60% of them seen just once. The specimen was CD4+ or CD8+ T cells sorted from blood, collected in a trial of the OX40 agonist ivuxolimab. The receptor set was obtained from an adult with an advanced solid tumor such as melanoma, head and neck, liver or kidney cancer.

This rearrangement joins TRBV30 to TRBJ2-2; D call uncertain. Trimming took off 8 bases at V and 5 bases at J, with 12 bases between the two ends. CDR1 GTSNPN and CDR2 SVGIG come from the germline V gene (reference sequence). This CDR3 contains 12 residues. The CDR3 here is CAVTAETGELFF. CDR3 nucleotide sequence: TGTGCCGTTACGGCGGAAACCGGGGAGCTGTTTTTT.

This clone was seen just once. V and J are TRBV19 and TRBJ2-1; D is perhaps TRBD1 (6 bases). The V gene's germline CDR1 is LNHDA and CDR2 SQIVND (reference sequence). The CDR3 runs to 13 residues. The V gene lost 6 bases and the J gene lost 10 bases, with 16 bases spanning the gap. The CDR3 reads CASRRDTTIEQFF. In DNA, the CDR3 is TGTGCCAGTAGAAGGGACACAACAATCGAGCAGTTCTTC. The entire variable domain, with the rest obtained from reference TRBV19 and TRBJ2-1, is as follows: DGGITQSPKYLFRKEGQNVTLSCEQNLNHDAMYWYRQDPGQGLRLIYYSQIVNDFQKGDIAEGYSVSREKKESFPLTVTSAQKNPTAFYLCASRRDTTIEQFFGPGTRLTVL.

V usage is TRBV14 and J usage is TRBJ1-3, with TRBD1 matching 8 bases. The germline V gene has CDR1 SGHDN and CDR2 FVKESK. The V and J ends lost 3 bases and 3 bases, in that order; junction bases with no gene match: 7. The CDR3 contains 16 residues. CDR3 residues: CASSHQDRAFGNTIYF. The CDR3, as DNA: TGTGCCAGCAGCCACCAGGACAGGGCTTTTGGAAACACCATATATTTT. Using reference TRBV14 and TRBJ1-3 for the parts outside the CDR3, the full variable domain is EAGVTQFPSHSVIEKGQTVTLRCDPISGHDNLYWYRRVMGKEIKFLLHFVKESKQDESGMPNNRFLAERTGGTYSTLKVQPAELEDSGVYFCASSHQDRAFGNTIYFGEGSWLTVV.